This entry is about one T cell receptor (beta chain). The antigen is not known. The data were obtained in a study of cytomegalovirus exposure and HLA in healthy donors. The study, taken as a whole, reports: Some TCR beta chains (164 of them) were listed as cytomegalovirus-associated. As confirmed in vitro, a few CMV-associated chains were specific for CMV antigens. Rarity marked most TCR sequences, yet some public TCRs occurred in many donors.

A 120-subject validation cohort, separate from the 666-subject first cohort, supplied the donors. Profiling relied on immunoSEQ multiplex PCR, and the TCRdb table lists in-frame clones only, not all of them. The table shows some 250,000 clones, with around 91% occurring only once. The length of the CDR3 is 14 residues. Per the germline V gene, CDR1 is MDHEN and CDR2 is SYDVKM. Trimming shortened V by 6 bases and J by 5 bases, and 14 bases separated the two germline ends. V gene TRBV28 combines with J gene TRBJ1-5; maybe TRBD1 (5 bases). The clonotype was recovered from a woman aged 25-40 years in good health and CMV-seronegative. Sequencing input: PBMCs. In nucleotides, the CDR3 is TGTGCCAGCAGCCCCAGGGTAGGATATCAGCCCCAGCATTTT. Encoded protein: CASSPRVGYQPQHF.